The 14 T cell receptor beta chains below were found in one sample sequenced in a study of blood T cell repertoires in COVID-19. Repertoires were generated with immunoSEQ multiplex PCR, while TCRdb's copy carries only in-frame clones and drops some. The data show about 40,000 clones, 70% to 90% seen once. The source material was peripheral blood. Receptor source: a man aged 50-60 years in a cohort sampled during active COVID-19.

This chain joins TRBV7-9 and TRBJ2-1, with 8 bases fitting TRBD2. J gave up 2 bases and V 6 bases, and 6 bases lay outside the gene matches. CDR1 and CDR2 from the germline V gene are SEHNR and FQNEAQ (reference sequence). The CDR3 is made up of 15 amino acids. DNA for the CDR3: TGTGCCAGCAGACCGGGAGGGAGGCCCTACAATGAGCAGTTCTTC. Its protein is CASRPGGRPYNEQFF. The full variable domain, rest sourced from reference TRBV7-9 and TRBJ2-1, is DTGVSQNPRHKITKRGQNVTFRCDPISEHNRLYWYRQTLGQGPEFLTYFQNEAQLEKSRLLSDRFSAERPKGSFSTLEIQRTEQGDSAMYLCASRPGGRPYNEQFFGPGTRLTVL.

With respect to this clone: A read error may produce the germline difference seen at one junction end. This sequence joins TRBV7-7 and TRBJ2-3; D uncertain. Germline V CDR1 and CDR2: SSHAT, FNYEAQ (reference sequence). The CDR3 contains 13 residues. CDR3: CASSLGGRDTQYF. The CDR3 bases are TGTGCTAGCAGCTTAGGTGGGCGAGATACGCAGTATTTT.

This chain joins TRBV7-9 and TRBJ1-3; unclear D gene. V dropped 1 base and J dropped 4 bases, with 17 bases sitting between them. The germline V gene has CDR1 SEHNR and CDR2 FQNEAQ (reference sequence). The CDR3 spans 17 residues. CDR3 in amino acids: CASSLVRPEHPGNTIYF. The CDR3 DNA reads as TGTGCCAGCAGCTTAGTCCGCCCAGAACATCCCGGAAACACCATATATTTT.

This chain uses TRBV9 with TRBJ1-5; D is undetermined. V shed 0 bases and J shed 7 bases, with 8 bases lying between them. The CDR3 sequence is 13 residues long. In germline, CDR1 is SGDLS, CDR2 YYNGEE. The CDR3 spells CASSVVRPQPQHF. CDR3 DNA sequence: TGTGCCAGCAGCGTAGTCAGGCCCCAGCCCCAGCATTTT.

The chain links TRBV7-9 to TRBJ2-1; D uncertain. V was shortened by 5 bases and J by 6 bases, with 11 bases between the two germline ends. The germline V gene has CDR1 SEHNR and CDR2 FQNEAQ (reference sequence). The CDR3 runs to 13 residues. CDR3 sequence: CASSPELRNEQFF. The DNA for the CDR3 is TGTGCCAGCAGCCCGGAGTTACGCAATGAGCAGTTCTTC.

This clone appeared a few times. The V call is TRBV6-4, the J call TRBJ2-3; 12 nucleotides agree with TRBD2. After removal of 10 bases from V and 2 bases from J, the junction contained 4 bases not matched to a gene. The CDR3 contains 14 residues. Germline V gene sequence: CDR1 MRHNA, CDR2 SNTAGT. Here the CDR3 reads CATRLAGDTDTQYF. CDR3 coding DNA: TGTGCCACCCGACTAGCGGGAGACACAGATACGCAGTATTTT.

In nucleotides, the CDR3 is TGTGCCACCAGCAGAGATGGGGACAGAGGGTACTATGGCTACACCTTC. Protein sequence: CATSRDGDRGYYGYTF. V gene TRBV15 combines with J gene TRBJ1-2; 7 nucleotides align to TRBD1. Germline V CDR1 and CDR2: LNHNV, YYDKDF (reference sequence). The V and J ends lost 0 bases and 3 bases, in that order; junction bases with no gene match: 7. CDR3 length equals 16 residues.

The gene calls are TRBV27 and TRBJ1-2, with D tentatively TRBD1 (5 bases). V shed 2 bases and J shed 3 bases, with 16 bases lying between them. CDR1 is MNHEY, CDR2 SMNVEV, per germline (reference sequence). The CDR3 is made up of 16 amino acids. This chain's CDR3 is CASSLRRGALDYGYTF. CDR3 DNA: TGTGCCAGCAGTTTACGACGTGGGGCCCTGGACTATGGCTACACCTTC.

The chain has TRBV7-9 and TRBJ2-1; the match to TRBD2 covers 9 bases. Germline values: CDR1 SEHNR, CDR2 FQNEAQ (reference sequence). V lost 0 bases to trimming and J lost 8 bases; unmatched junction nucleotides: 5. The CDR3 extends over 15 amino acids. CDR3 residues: CASSLAIAGVDEQFF. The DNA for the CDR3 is TGTGCCAGCAGCTTAGCAATAGCGGGAGTAGATGAGCAGTTCTTC.

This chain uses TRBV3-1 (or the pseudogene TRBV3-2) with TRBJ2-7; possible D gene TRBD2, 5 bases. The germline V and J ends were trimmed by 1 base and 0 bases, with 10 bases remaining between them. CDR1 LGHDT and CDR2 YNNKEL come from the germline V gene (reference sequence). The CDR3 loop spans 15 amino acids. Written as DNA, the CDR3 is TGTGCCAGCAGCCAAGGAGCGGCGAGCTCCTACGAGCAGTACTTC. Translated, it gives CASSQGAASSYEQYF.

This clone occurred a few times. The CDR3 DNA reads as TGTGCCAGCAGTGAATCGAAGGAGGGTTTTGAGTGCTACGAGCAGTACGTC. Translating gives CASSESKEGFECYEQYV. The chain combines TRBV25-1 with TRBJ2-7; tentative D call: TRBD2 (6 bases). The CDR3 extends over 17 amino acids. V was shortened by 1 base and J by 3 bases, with 19 bases between the two germline ends. The germline V gene encodes CDR1 MGHDK and CDR2 SYGVNS.

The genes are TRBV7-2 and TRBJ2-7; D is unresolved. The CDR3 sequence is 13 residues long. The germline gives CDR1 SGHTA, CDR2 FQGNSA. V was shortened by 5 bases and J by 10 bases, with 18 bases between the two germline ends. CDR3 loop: CASSPAGRFYQYF. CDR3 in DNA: TGTGCCAGCAGCCCCGCCGGCAGGTTCTACCAGTACTTC.

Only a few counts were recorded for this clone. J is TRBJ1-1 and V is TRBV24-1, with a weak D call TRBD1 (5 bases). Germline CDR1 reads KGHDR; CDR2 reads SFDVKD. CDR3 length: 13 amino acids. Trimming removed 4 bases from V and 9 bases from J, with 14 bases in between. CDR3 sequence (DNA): TGTGCCACCAGTGAGCCGGACACTTCTAAAGCTTTCTTT. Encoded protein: CATSEPDTSKAFF.

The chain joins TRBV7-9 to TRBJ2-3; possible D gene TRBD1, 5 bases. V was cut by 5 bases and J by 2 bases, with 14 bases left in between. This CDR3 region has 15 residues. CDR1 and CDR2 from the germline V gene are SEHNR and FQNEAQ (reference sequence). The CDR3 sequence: CASSARVTATDTQYF. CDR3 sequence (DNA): TGTGCCAGCAGCGCCAGGGTAACGGCCACAGATACGCAGTATTTT. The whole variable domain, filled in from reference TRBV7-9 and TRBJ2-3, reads DTGVSQNPRHKITKRGQNVTFRCDPISEHNRLYWYRQTLGQGPEFLTYFQNEAQLEKSRLLSDRFSAERPKGSFSTLEIQRTEQGDSAMYLCASSARVTATDTQYFGPGTRLTVL.